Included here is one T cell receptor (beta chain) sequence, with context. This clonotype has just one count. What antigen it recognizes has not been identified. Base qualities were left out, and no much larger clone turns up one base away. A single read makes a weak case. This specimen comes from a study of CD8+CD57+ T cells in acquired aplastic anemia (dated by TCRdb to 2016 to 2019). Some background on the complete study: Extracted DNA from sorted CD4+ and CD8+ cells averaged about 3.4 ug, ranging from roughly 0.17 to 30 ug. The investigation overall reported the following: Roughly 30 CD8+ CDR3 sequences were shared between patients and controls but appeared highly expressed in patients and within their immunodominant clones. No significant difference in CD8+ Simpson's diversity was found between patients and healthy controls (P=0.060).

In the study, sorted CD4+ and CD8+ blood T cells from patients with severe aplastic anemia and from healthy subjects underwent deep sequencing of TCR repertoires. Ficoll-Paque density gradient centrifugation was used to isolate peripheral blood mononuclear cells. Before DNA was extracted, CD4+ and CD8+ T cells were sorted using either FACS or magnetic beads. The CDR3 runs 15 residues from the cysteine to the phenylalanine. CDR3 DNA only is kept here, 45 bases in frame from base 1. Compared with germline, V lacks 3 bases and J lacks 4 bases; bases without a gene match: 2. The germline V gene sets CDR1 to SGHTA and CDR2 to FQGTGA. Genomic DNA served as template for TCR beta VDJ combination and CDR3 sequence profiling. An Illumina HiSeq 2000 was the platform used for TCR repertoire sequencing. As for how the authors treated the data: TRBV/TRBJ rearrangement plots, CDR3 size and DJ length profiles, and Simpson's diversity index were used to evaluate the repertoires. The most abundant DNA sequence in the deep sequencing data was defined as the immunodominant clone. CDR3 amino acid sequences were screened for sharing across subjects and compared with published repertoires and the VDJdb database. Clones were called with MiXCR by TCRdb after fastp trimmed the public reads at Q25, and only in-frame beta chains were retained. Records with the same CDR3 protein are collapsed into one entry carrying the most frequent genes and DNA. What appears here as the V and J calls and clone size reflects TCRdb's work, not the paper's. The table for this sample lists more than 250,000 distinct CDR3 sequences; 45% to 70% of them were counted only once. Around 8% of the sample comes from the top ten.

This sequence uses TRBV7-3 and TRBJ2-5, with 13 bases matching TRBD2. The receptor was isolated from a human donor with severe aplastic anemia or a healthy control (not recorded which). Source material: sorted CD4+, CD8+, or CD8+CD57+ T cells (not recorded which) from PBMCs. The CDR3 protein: CASSFRTSGGETQYF. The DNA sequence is TGTGCCAGCAGCTTTCGGACTAGCGGGGGAGAGACCCAGTACTTC.